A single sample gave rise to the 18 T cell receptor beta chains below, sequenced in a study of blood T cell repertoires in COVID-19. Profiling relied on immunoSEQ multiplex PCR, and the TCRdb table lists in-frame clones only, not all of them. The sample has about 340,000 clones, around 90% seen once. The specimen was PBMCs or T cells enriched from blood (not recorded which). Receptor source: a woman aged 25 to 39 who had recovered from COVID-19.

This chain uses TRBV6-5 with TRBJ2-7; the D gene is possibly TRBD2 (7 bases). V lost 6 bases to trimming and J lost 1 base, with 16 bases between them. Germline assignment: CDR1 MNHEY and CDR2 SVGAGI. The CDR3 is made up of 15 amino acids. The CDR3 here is CASSLSGGISYEQYF. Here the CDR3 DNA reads TGTGCCAGCAGCCTTTCGGGGGGCATATCCTACGAGCAGTACTTC.

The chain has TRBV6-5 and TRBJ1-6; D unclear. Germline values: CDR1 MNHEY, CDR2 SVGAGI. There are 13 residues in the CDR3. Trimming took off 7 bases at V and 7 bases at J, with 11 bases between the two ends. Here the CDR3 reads CASTVGGNSPLHF. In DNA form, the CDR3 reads TGTGCCAGCACTGTCGGAGGGAATTCACCCCTCCACTTT.

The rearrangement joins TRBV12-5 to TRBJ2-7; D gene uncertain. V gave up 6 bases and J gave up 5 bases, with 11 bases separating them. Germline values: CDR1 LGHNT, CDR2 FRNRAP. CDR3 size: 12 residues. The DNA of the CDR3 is TGTGCTAGTGGACCCACGGAGAACGAGCAGTACTTC. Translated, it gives CASGPTENEQYF.

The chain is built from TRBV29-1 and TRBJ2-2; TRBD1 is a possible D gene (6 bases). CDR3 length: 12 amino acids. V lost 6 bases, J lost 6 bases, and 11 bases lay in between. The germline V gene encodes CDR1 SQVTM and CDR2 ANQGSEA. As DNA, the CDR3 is TGCAGCGTCGGAAGGGGGTCCGGGGAGCTGTTTTTT. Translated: CSVGRGSGELFF.

The DNA of the CDR3 is TGTGCCAGCCCCCACAGCGGGAGAGCCACCGGGGAGCTGTTTTTT. Amino acid sequence: CASPHSGRATGELFF. The chain links TRBV7-2 to TRBJ2-2; TRBD2 agrees at 8 bases. This CDR3 has 15 amino acids. V lost 8 bases, J lost 4 bases, and 9 bases stayed unmatched. Germline V gene sequence: CDR1 SGHTA, CDR2 FQGNSA. Full variable domain (outside the CDR3, taken from reference TRBV7-2 and TRBJ2-2): GAGVSQSPSNKVTEKGKDVELRCDPISGHTALYWYRQSLGQGLEFLIYFQGNSAPDKSGLPSDRFSAERTGGSVSTLTIQRTQQEDSAVYLCASPHSGRATGELFFGEGSRLTVL.

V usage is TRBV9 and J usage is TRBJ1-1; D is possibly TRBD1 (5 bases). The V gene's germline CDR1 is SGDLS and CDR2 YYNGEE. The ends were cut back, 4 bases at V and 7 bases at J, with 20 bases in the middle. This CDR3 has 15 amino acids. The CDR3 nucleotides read TGTGCCAGCAGCCCAACTGTAGGGCGGGGGGTTGAAGCTTTCTTT. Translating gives CASSPTVGRGVEAFF.

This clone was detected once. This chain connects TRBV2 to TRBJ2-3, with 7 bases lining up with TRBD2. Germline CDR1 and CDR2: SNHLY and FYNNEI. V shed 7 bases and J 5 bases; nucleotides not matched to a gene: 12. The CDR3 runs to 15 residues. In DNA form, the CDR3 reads TGTGCCAGCAACCTCGATGCGGGGGTGGAAGATACGCAGTATTTT. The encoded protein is CASNLDAGVEDTQYF. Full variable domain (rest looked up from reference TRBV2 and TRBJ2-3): EPEVTQTPSHQVTQMGQEVILRCVPISNHLYFYWYRQILGQKVEFLVSFYNNEISEKSEIFDDQFSVERPDGSNFTLKIRSTKLEDSAMYFCASNLDAGVEDTQYFGPGTRLTVL.

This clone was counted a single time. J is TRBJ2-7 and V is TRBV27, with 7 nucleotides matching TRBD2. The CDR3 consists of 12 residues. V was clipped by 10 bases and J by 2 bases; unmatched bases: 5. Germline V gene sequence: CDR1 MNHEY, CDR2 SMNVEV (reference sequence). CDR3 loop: CATGLVPYEQYF. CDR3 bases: TGTGCCACCGGACTAGTCCCCTACGAGCAGTACTTC.

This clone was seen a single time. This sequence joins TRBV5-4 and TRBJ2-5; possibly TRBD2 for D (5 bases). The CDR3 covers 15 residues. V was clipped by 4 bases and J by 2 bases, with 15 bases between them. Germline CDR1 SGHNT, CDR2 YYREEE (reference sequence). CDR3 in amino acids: CASSHERWEQETQYF. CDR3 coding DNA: TGTGCCAGCAGCCACGAGCGATGGGAGCAAGAGACCCAGTACTTC.

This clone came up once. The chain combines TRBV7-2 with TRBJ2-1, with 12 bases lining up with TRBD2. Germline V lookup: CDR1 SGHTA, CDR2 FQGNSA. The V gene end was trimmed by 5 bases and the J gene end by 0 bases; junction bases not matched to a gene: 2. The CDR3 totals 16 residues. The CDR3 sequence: CASSATSGSSYNEQFF. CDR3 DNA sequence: TGTGCCAGCAGCGCGACTAGCGGGAGCTCCTACAATGAGCAGTTCTTC.

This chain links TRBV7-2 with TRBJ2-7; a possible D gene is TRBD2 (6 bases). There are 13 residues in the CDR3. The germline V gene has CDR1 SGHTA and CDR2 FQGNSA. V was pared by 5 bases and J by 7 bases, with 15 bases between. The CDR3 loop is CASSSNVRGEQYF. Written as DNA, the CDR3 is TGTGCCAGCAGCAGTAACGTGCGGGGAGAGCAGTACTTC.

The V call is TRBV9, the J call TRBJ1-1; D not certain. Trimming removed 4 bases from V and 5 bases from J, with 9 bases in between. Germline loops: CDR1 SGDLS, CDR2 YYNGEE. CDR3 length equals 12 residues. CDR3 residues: CASSNGETEAFF. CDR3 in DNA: TGTGCCAGCAGCAACGGGGAAACTGAAGCTTTCTTT.

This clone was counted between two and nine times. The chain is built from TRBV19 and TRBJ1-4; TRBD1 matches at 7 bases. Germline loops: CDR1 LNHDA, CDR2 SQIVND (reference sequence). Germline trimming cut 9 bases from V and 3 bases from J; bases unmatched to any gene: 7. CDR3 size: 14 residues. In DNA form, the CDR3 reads TGTGCCAGCGGGCCGGGACAGCCTAATGAAAAACTGTTTTTT. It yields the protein CASGPGQPNEKLFF.

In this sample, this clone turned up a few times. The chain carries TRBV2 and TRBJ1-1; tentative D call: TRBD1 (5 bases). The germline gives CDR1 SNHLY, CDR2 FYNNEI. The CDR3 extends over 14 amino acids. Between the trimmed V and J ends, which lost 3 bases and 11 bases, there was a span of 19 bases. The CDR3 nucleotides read TGTGCCAGCAGTGACCTTGGGGCGGTTGCTGGGGCTTTCTTT. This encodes CASSDLGAVAGAFF.

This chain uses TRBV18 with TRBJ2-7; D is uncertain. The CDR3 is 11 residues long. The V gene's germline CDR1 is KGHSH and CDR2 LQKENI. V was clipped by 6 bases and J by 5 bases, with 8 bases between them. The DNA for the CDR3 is TGTGCCAGCTCCTACCCCCACGAGCAGTACTTC. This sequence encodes CASSYPHEQYF.

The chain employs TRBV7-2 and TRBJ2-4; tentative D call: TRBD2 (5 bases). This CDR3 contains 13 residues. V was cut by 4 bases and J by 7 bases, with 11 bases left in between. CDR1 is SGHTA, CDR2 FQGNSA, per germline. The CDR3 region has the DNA TGTGCCAGCAGCTCGACTACCCTTAACATTCAGTACTTC. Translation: CASSSTTLNIQYF.

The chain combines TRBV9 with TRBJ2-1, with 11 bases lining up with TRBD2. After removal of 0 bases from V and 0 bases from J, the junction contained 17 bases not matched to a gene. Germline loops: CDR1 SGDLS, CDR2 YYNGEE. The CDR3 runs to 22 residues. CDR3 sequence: CASSVAASPLAGGLSSYNEQFF. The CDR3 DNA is TGTGCCAGCAGCGTAGCAGCATCCCCTCTAGCGGGAGGCCTCAGCTCCTACAATGAGCAGTTCTTC. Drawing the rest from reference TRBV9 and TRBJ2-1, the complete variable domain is DSGVTQTPKHLITATGQRVTLRCSPRSGDLSVYWYQQSLDQGLQFLIQYYNGEERAKGNILERFSAQQFPDLHSELNLSSLELGDSALYFCASSVAASPLAGGLSSYNEQFFGPGTRLTVL.

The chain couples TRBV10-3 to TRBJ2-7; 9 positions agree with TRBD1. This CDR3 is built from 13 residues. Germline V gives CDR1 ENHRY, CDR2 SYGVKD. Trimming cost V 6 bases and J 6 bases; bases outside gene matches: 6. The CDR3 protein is CAIRTGGLAEQYF. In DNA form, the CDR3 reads TGTGCCATCAGGACAGGGGGGTTGGCCGAGCAGTACTTC.